This TCR beta chain derives from a study of T cell changes during pregnancy in multiple sclerosis. Only in-frame clones appear in the TCRdb table, and some are missing; sequencing was by immunoSEQ multiplex PCR. The sample records about 80,000 clones, roughly nine tenths being singletons. Germline CDR1 LNHDA, CDR2 SQIVND (reference sequence). The V segment lost 6 bases and the J segment 5 bases; nucleotides outside the gene matches: 9. There are 15 residues in the CDR3. This rearrangement joins TRBV19 to TRBJ2-2, with 7 bases identical to TRBD2. The clonotype comes from a female donor with multiple sclerosis, enrolled in a pregnancy study. This specimen consisted of peripheral blood, obtained before pregnancy. CDR3: CASSLAGGGTGELFF. CDR3 DNA: TGTGCCAGTAGCTTGGCTGGGGGGGGTACCGGGGAGCTGTTTTTT.